This TCR beta chain was recorded in a study of post-analysis software for immune sequencing data. Overall study context: Relapsing-remitting, secondary progressive and progressive-relapsing multiple sclerosis courses were included.

Study conclusions and caveats: When patients were compared with controls, a handful of TRBV segments were more frequent, TRBV5-6, TRBV5-1 and TRBV20-1 among them. The F measure placed samples prepared in the same batch into strongly shared clusters. Normalized Chao1 diversity was significantly lower in multiple sclerosis patients than in controls.

The authors incorporated unique molecular identifiers into the TCR beta cDNA libraries. Out of 1 to 10 million T cells, a few hundred thousand cDNA molecules were generated. TCRdb re-called the PCR reads with MiXCR, one entry per CDR3 protein. The sample has a few hundred thousand distinct CDR3 sequences, 30% to 45% seen once. V dropped 5 bases and J dropped 0 bases, with 18 bases sitting between them. Germline CDR1 MNHEY, CDR2 SMNVEV (reference sequence). The CDR3 has 17 amino acids. In regard to this clonotype: Its matching antigen is unknown.

The chain employs TRBV27 and TRBJ2-3, with D possibly TRBD1 on 5 matching bases. Sequencing was done on a sample of blood. This TCR was recovered from a girl under 18 with multiple sclerosis. The CDR3 sequence: CASSPTVWGGSTDTQYF. Here the CDR3 DNA reads TGTGCCAGCAGTCCAACCGTCTGGGGCGGAAGCACAGATACGCAGTATTTT.